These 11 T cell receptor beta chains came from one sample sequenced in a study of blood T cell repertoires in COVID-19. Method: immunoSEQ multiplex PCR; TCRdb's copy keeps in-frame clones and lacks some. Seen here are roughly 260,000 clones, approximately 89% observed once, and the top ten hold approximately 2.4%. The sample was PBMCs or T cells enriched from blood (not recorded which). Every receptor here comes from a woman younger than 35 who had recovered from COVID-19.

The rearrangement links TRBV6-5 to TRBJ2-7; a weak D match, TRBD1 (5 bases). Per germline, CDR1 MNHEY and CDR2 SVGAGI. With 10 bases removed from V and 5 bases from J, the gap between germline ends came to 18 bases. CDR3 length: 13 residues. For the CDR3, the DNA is TGTGCCACCAGCAGGGAAAGTATGCACGAGCAGTACTTC. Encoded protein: CATSRESMHEQYF.

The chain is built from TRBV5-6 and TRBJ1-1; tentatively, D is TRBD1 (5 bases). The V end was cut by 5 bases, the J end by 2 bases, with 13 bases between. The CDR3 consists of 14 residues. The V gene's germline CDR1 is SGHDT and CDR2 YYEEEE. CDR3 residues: CASSSLQDNTEAFF. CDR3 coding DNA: TGTGCCAGCAGTTCACTACAGGACAACACTGAAGCTTTCTTT.

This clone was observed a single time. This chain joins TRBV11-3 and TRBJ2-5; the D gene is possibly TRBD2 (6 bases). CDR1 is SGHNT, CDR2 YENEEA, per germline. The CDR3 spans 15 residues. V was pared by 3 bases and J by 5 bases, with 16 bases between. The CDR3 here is CASSLYSREEETQYF. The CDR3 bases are TGTGCCAGCAGCTTGTATAGCAGGGAGGAGGAGACCCAGTACTTC.

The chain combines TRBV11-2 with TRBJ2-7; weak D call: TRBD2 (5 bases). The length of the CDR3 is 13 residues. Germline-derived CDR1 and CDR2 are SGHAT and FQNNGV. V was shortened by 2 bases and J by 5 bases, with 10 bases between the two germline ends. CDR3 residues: CASSLTDSHEQYF. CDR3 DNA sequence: TGTGCCAGCAGCTTAACGGACTCACACGAGCAGTACTTC.

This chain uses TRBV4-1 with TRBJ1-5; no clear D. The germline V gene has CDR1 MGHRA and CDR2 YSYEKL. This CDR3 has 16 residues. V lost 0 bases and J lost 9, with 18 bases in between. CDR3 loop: CASSQDDEDSGRPQHF. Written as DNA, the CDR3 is TGCGCCAGCAGCCAAGATGACGAGGACTCGGGGAGGCCCCAGCATTTT.

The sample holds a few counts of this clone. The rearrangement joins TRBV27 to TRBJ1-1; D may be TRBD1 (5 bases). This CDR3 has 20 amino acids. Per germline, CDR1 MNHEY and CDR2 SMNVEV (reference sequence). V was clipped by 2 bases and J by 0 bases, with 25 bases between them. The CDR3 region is CASSLPDGAGTQIMNTEAFF. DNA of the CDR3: TGTGCCAGCAGTTTACCGGACGGTGCCGGGACTCAAATCATGAACACTGAAGCTTTCTTT.

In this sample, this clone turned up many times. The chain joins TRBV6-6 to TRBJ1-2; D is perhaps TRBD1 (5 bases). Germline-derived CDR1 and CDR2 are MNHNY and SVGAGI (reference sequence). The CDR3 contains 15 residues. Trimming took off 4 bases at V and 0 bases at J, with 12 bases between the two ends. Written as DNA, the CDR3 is TGTGCCAGCAGTTCCCCGGACACAGCTAACTATGGCTACACCTTC. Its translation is CASSSPDTANYGYTF.

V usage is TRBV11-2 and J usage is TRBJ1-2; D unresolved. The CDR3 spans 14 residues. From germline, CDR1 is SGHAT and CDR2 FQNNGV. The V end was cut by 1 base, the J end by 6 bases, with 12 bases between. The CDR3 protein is CASSLVNGWDGYTF. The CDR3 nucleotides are TGTGCCAGCAGCTTAGTCAACGGGTGGGATGGCTACACCTTC.

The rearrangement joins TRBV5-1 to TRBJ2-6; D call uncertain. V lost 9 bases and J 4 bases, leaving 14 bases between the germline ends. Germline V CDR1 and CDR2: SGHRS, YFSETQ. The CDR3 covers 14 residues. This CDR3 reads CATNPGSGANVLTF. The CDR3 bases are TGCGCCACAAATCCCGGGTCCGGGGCCAACGTCCTGACTTTC.

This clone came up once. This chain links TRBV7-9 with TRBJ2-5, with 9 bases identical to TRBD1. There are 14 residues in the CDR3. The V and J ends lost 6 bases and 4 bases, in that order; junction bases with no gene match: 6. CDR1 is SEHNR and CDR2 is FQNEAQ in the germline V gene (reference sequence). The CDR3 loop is CASRGQGLIETQYF. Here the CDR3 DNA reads TGTGCCAGCAGGGGACAGGGACTAATAGAGACCCAGTACTTC.

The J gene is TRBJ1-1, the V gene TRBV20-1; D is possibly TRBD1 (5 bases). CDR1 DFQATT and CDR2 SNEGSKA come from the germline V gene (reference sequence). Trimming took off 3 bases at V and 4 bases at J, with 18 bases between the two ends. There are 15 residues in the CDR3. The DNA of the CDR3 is TGCAGTGCTAGTCGGGTCTGGGGGGTGGGCACTGAAGCTTTCTTT. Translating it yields CSASRVWGVGTEAFF.